What follows are 3 T cell receptor beta chains derived from one specimen sequenced in a study of shared T cell receptors in the human thymus. TCRdb's copy holds only in-frame clones and misses some; the assay was immunoSEQ multiplex PCR. This repertoire shows roughly 500,000 clones, about four fifths found once; its top ten account for 0.013%. The sample also formed part of further work on human thymus T cells.

The material sequenced was thymocytes. These receptors all stem from a boy under two years old with a congenital heart defect.

In this sample, this clone turned up once. The chain joins TRBV29-1 to TRBJ2-1, with 13 bases aligning to TRBD2. The CDR3 consists of 16 residues. The junction had 9 bases not matched to a gene; V was cut back by 2 bases and J by 8 bases. Germline loops: CDR1 SQVTM, CDR2 ANQGSEA. CDR3: CSVEIRTSGSSHEQFF. The CDR3 DNA reads as TGCAGCGTTGAAATCCGGACTAGCGGGAGCTCGCATGAGCAGTTCTTC.

The V gene is TRBV25-1, the J gene TRBJ2-5; the match to TRBD1 covers 10 bases. The ends lost 5 bases at V and 5 bases at J; junction bases unmatched: 14. The CDR3 runs 17 residues. Germline assignment: CDR1 MGHDK and CDR2 SYGVNS. In nucleotides, the CDR3 is TGTGCCAGCAGTTCCCTCGGCCCGTGGACAGGGGGTGAGACCCAGTACTTC. It is translated as CASSSLGPWTGGETQYF.

The gene calls are TRBV14 and TRBJ2-7, with D perhaps TRBD2 (7 bases). With 3 bases removed from V and 2 bases from J, the gap between germline ends came to 14 bases. Germline lookup yields CDR1 SGHDN and CDR2 FVKESK. The CDR3 consists of 15 residues. The CDR3 reads CASSHGRTETYEQYF. Written as DNA, the CDR3 is TGTGCCAGCAGCCACGGGAGGACAGAGACCTACGAGCAGTACTTC.